These 23 T cell receptor beta chains came from one sample sequenced in a study of T cell changes during pregnancy in multiple sclerosis. Sequencing used immunoSEQ multiplex PCR; TCRdb keeps in-frame clones, though not all of them. Here the sample spans tens of thousands of clones, roughly 92% being singletons. Sequencing used peripheral blood, obtained in the third trimester of pregnancy. The receptors were gathered from a female donor with multiple sclerosis, enrolled in a pregnancy study.

This chain joins TRBV2 and TRBJ1-4; 9 bases are shared with TRBD1. The CDR3 extends over 15 amino acids. V dropped 0 bases and J dropped 14; count of bases not matched to a gene: 10. Germline V gene lookup returns CDR1 SNHLY and CDR2 FYNNEI. The CDR3 nucleotides are TGTGCCAGCAGTGAAGCTTTACAGGGGGCCAGTCCCCTGTTTTTT. This translates into CASSEALQGASPLFF.

This CDR3 is CASSACPGQGPVSNQPQHF. The CDR3 coding sequence is TGTGCCAGCAGCGCCTGCCCGGGACAGGGACCTGTAAGCAATCAGCCCCAGCATTTT. The chain joins TRBV5-7 to TRBJ1-5, with 9 bases that match TRBD1. TRBV5-7 is classed as an ORF, of uncertain function. CDR3 length: 19 residues. Trimming removed 4 bases from V and 1 base from J; junction bases left unmatched: 15.

The chain joins TRBV11-2 to TRBJ2-3; the D is unclear. CDR1 and CDR2 (germline): SGHAT, FQNNGV. The CDR3 totals 13 residues. V lost 6 bases, J lost 1 base, and 8 bases lay in between. The CDR3 spells CASRALGTDTQYF. CDR3 nucleotide sequence: TGTGCCAGCAGGGCTCTGGGCACAGATACGCAGTATTTT. The entire variable domain, with the rest obtained from reference TRBV11-2 and TRBJ2-3, is as follows: EAGVAQSPRYKIIEKRQSVAFWCNPISGHATLYWYQQILGQGPKLLIQFQNNGVVDDSQLPKDRFSAERLKGVDSTLKIQPAKLEDSAVYLCASRALGTDTQYFGPGTRLTVL.

The rearrangement links TRBV2 to TRBJ1-2, with D tentatively TRBD1 (6 bases). V lost 5 bases, J lost 2 bases, and 12 bases lay in between. Germline CDR1 reads SNHLY; CDR2 reads FYNNEI. The CDR3 has 14 amino acids. CDR3 in amino acids: CASSYGQTNYGYTF. CDR3 DNA: TGTGCCAGCAGTTACGGACAGACGAACTATGGCTACACCTTC.

This clone was seen a single time. V usage is TRBV28 and J usage is TRBJ2-7; 14 bases map to TRBD2. CDR1 and CDR2 (germline): MDHEN, SYDVKM. Losses at the gene ends were 7 bases for V and 5 bases for J; bases not matched to a gene: 10. The CDR3 is 16 residues long. The CDR3 here is CASNIVPGLAGDEQYF. The CDR3 bases are TGTGCCAGCAACATAGTCCCGGGACTAGCGGGGGACGAGCAGTACTTC.

This clone appeared once. CDR3 loop: CASSELGTGEGYEQYF. The CDR3 DNA sequence: TGTGCCAGCAGTGAATTGGGGACAGGGGAAGGGTACGAGCAGTACTTC. The chain recombines TRBV25-1 with TRBJ2-7, with 10 nucleotides matching TRBD1. This CDR3 is built from 16 residues. Germline V gene lookup returns CDR1 MGHDK and CDR2 SYGVNS. Trimming took 1 base from V and 4 from J; bases not matched to a gene: 7.

This chain connects TRBV7-9 to TRBJ1-4; tentatively, D is TRBD1 (5 bases). CDR1 SEHNR and CDR2 FQNEAQ come from the germline V gene (reference sequence). The CDR3 contains 14 residues. Trimming pared 1 base from V and 8 bases from J, leaving 11 bases between. In DNA, the CDR3 is TGTGCCAGCAGCTTAGGCCAGGGTCACGAAAAACTGTTTTTT. Residues: CASSLGQGHEKLFF. The whole variable domain, filled in from reference TRBV7-9 and TRBJ1-4, reads DTGVSQNPRHKITKRGQNVTFRCDPISEHNRLYWYRQTLGQGPEFLTYFQNEAQLEKSRLLSDRFSAERPKGSFSTLEIQRTEQGDSAMYLCASSLGQGHEKLFFGSGTQLSVL.

The chain is built from TRBV5-6 and TRBJ2-7; tentatively, D is TRBD1 (6 bases). The ends were cut back, 1 base at V and 3 bases at J, with 8 bases in the middle. CDR3 length: 13 residues. Germline loops: CDR1 SGHDT, CDR2 YYEEEE. CDR3 nucleotides: TGTGCCAGCAGCTTGCGACAGGACTACGAGCAGTACTTC. As protein: CASSLRQDYEQYF.

The V gene is TRBV13, the J gene TRBJ1-3; D remains ambiguous. Trimming took 10 bases from V and 2 from J, leaving 12 bases between them. The CDR3 covers 13 residues. Germline CDR1 PRHDT, CDR2 FYEKMQ (reference sequence). The CDR3 sequence: CATKEVAGNTIYF. The CDR3 DNA is TGTGCCACAAAAGAGGTAGCTGGAAACACCATATATTTT.

The V gene is TRBV27, the J gene TRBJ1-2, with D hard to call. CDR1 and CDR2 (germline): MNHEY, SMNVEV (reference sequence). Trimming removed 6 bases at V and 3 bases at J, with 14 bases between. The CDR3 sequence is 14 residues long. The CDR3 is CASSYSPLYYGYTF. CDR3 DNA sequence: TGTGCCAGCAGCTACAGCCCTCTCTACTATGGCTACACCTTC.

V is TRBV9 and J is TRBJ2-2; 7 nucleotides line up with TRBD1. V was clipped by 3 bases and J by 5 bases; unmatched bases: 4. Germline V gene sequence: CDR1 SGDLS, CDR2 YYNGEE. This CDR3 contains 14 residues. In DNA form, the CDR3 reads TGTGCCAGCAGCGACAGGGGTCTAACCGGGGAGCTGTTTTTT. It codes for CASSDRGLTGELFF. Drawing the rest from reference TRBV9 and TRBJ2-2, the complete variable domain is DSGVTQTPKHLITATGQRVTLRCSPRSGDLSVYWYQQSLDQGLQFLIQYYNGEERAKGNILERFSAQQFPDLHSELNLSSLELGDSALYFCASSDRGLTGELFFGEGSRLTVL.

The chain carries TRBV19 and TRBJ1-5; D remains unclear. Germline V gives CDR1 LNHDA, CDR2 SQIVND (reference sequence). V lost 3 bases, J lost 6 bases, and 12 bases lay in between. The CDR3 contains 14 residues. CDR3 in DNA: TGTGCCAGTAGTATGCGGTTAGGTTCTCAGCCCCAGCATTTT. It yields the protein CASSMRLGSQPQHF.

The rearrangement joins TRBV4-2 to TRBJ2-7, with TRBD2 as a possible D gene (5 bases). There are 15 residues in the CDR3. Trimming cost V 1 base and J 3 bases, with 13 bases left between them. CDR1 and CDR2 (germline): LGHNA, YNFKEQ. The CDR3 DNA reads TGTGCCAGCAGCCAAGCTTCCATGGGAGACTACGAGCAGTACTTC. Its translation: CASSQASMGDYEQYF.

V usage is TRBV7-2 and J usage is TRBJ1-3; 10 nucleotides line up with TRBD1. V trimming: 0 bases; J trimming: 4 bases; junction bases outside the gene matches: 6. Per the germline V gene, CDR1 is SGHTA and CDR2 is FQGNSA. This CDR3 comprises 17 residues. CDR3 DNA: TGTGCCAGCAGCTTAGCGGCCGGGACAGGGGCCGGAAACACCATATATTTT. Amino acid sequence: CASSLAAGTGAGNTIYF.

The rearrangement links TRBV6-5 to TRBJ2-3, with D uncertain. The germline V and J ends were trimmed by 7 bases and 2 bases, with 10 bases remaining between them. The CDR3 is 13 residues long. CDR1 MNHEY and CDR2 SVGAGI come from the germline V gene. The CDR3 DNA reads TGTGCCAGCACTCTAAGCCCCACAGATACGCAGTATTTT. Translation: CASTLSPTDTQYF.

This chain uses TRBV27 with TRBJ2-1; tentative D call: TRBD2 (6 bases). The CDR3 loop spans 13 amino acids. Between the trimmed V and J ends, which lost 9 bases and 5 bases, there was a span of 14 bases. Germline CDR1 and CDR2: MNHEY and SMNVEV (reference sequence). In DNA form, the CDR3 reads TGTGCCAGGACCGGAGGGGCCCACAATGAGCAGTTCTTC. As protein: CARTGGAHNEQFF.

V gene TRBV5-6 combines with J gene TRBJ2-2, with a tentative D call TRBD1 (6 bases). V was cut by 4 bases and J by 1 base, with 17 bases left in between. This CDR3 region has 17 residues. Germline V CDR1 and CDR2: SGHDT, YYEEEE. CDR3 amino acids: CASSQYPGTLNTGELFF. The CDR3 coding sequence is TGTGCCAGCAGCCAATACCCCGGGACACTGAACACCGGGGAGCTGTTTTTT.

CDR3 residues: CASSVAEGPTEAFF. The CDR3 bases are TGTGCCAGCAGCGTAGCGGAGGGGCCCACTGAAGCTTTCTTT. The chain couples TRBV9 to TRBJ1-1; D perhaps matches TRBD1 (5 bases). Between the trimmed V and J ends, which lost 0 bases and 4 bases, there was a span of 10 bases. This CDR3 is 14 amino acids long. Germline values: CDR1 SGDLS, CDR2 YYNGEE.

This rearrangement joins TRBV19 to TRBJ2-3, with 7 bases lining up with TRBD2. Germline loops: CDR1 LNHDA, CDR2 SQIVND (reference sequence). The V segment lost 6 bases and the J segment 1 base; nucleotides outside the gene matches: 4. This CDR3 region has 14 residues. As DNA, the CDR3 is TGTGCCAGTAGGGGAGGGAAGGGCACAGATACGCAGTATTTT. Its translation: CASRGGKGTDTQYF.

The V and J genes are TRBV11-3 and TRBJ2-7; 7 bases are a match to TRBD1. Germline CDR1 is SGHNT and CDR2 is YENEEA. CDR3 length: 15 residues. V shed 3 bases, J shed 4 bases, and the junction held 9 bases outside the gene matches. The CDR3 bases are TGTGCCAGCAGCTTGACAGGGCCGGGCCTTTACGAGCAGTACTTC. Amino acid sequence: CASSLTGPGLYEQYF.

This chain joins TRBV7-9 and TRBJ2-7; TRBD1 agrees at 7 bases. Per germline, CDR1 SEHNR and CDR2 FQNEAQ (reference sequence). V shed 5 bases and J 6 bases; nucleotides not matched to a gene: 22. This CDR3 region has 18 residues. CDR3 residues: CASSTGQALTAASGEQYF. In DNA form, the CDR3 reads TGTGCCAGCAGCACCGGACAGGCCCTAACGGCCGCGTCCGGCGAGCAGTACTTC.

This chain links TRBV5-1 with TRBJ1-2, with D possibly being TRBD1 (6 bases). The CDR3 has 12 residues. Between the trimmed V and J ends, which lost 0 bases and 6 bases, there was a span of 6 bases. Looked up from germline, CDR1 is SGHRS and CDR2 is YFSETQ. The CDR3: CASSLDRDGYTF. In DNA, the CDR3 is TGCGCCAGCAGCTTGGACAGGGATGGCTACACCTTC.

The chain uses TRBV19 and TRBJ1-2; D ambiguous. This CDR3 comprises 16 residues. V lost 6 bases to trimming and J lost 4 bases, with 21 bases between them. Germline V lookup: CDR1 LNHDA, CDR2 SQIVND (reference sequence). Here the CDR3 reads CASSPISGANTYGYTF. CDR3 nucleotide sequence: TGTGCCAGTAGCCCCATATCGGGAGCGAATACCTATGGCTACACCTTC. Looking up the rest from reference TRBV19 and TRBJ1-2 gives the full variable domain: DGGITQSPKYLFRKEGQNVTLSCEQNLNHDAMYWYRQDPGQGLRLIYYSQIVNDFQKGDIAEGYSVSREKKESFPLTVTSAQKNPTAFYLCASSPISGANTYGYTFGSGTRLTVV.